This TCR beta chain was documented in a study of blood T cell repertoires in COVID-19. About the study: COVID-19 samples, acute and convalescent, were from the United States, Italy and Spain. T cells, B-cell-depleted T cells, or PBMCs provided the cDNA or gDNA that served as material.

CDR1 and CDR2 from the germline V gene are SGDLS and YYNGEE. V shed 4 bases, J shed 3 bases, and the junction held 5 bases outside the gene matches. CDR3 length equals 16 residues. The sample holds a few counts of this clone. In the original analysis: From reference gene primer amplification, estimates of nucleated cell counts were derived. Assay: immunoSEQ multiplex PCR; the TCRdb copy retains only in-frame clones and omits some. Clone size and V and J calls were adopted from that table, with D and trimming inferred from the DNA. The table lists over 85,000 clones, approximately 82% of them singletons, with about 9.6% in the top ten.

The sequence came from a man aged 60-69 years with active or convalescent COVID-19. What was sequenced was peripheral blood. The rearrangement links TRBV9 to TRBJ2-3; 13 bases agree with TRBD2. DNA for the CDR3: TGTGCCAGCAGCCCCCCGGGACTAGCGGGAACAGATACGCAGTATTTT. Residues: CASSPPGLAGTDTQYF.